A single sample is the source of the 23 T cell receptor beta chains below, sequenced in a study of T cells in Graves' hyperthyroidism and ophthalmopathy. RNA transcripts were the template for amplifying TCR beta CDR3 regions. HTBI primers were employed in a first-round RT-PCR of the TCR CDR3. One entry per CDR3 protein results from TCRdb running MiXCR on the multiplex PCR reads. The table records over 500,000 distinct CDR3 sequences, 15% to 20% of them present only once. Sequencing was carried out using blood. The receptors here all came from a young woman with Graves' ophthalmopathy.

This clonotype has only a few counts. The J gene is TRBJ2-5, the V gene TRBV10-3; no clear D gene. Looked up from germline, CDR1 is ENHRY and CDR2 is SYGVKD. Trimming pared 10 bases from V and 0 bases from J, leaving 15 bases between. The CDR3 has 14 residues. CDR3 in DNA: TGTGCCACCGCAAATTCTTCTTACCAAGAGACCCAGTACTTC. This encodes CATANSSYQETQYF.

In its sample, this clonotype was seen many times. The V call is TRBV6-2 or TRBV6-3, the J call TRBJ2-1; no firm D call. The CDR3 spans 13 residues. Germline CDR1 and CDR2: MNHEY and SVGEGT. V gave up 6 bases and J gave up 9 bases, with 15 bases separating them. DNA for the CDR3: TGTGCCAGCAGACAAAGGACGGAAATTGAGCAGTTCTTC. Protein: CASRQRTEIEQFF.

This clonotype was observed a few times. The V gene is TRBV30, the J gene TRBJ2-3; TRBD1 or TRBD2 may be the D gene (6 bases each). CDR3 length: 15 residues. The V end was cut by 5 bases, the J end by 0 bases, with 15 bases between. CDR1 is GTSNPN, CDR2 SVGIG, per germline (reference sequence). CDR3 DNA: TGTGCCTGGGATAGGGGGAGGATGAGCACAGATACGCAGTATTTT. Translation: CAWDRGRMSTDTQYF.

This clonotype was seen more than once but under ten times. The chain joins TRBV27 to TRBJ2-3; 13 positions agree with TRBD2. The V gene end was trimmed by 2 bases and the J gene end by 6 bases; junction bases not matched to a gene: 5. The length of the CDR3 is 16 residues. Germline V gene lookup returns CDR1 MNHEY and CDR2 SMNVEV (reference sequence). The CDR3 here is CASSLALAGGPDTQYF. The CDR3 DNA is TGTGCCAGCAGTTTAGCACTAGCGGGGGGGCCCGATACGCAGTATTTT.

This clonotype was counted at least ten times. The chain uses TRBV28 and TRBJ2-5; weak D call: TRBD1 (5 bases). The germline V gene has CDR1 MDHEN and CDR2 SYDVKM. The CDR3 spans 14 residues. Trimming removed 7 bases from V and 5 bases from J, with 17 bases in between. The DNA for the CDR3 is TGTGCCAGCAATTCTGGCAGGGTACGGGAGACCCAGTACTTC. Its translation is CASNSGRVRETQYF. The full variable domain, with the rest looked up from reference TRBV28 and TRBJ2-5, is DVKVTQSSRYLVKRTGEKVFLECVQDMDHENMFWYRQDPGLGLRLIYFSYDVKMKEKGDIPEGYSVSREKKERFSLILESASTNQTSMYLCASNSGRVRETQYFGPGTRLLVL.

This clonotype was recorded at least ten times. The chain has TRBV20-1 and TRBJ1-1; D gene ambiguous. The CDR3 is 16 residues long. From germline, CDR1 is DFQATT and CDR2 SNEGSKA (reference sequence). Trimming removed 1 base at V and 0 bases at J, with 15 bases between. The CDR3 here is CSARAPTEAMNTEAFF. CDR3 DNA sequence: TGCAGTGCTAGAGCCCCGACGGAAGCGATGAACACTGAAGCTTTCTTT.

The chain links TRBV7-9 to TRBJ2-5; D ambiguous. Germline V gene data show CDR1 as SEHNR and CDR2 as FQNEAQ (reference sequence). This CDR3 has 15 residues. V lost 5 bases and J lost 0, with 13 bases in between. CDR3 in amino acids: CASSPSTPYQETQYF. The CDR3 DNA reads TGTGCCAGCAGCCCGTCGACACCGTACCAAGAGACCCAGTACTTC.

Only a few counts were recorded for this clonotype. A much larger clone lies a single base off, so this may be a read error. This chain links TRBV27 with TRBJ1-5; no clear D gene. CDR3 length equals 16 residues. The V and J ends lost 1 base and 0 bases respectively, with 10 bases between them. CDR1 is MNHEY and CDR2 is SMNVEV in the germline V gene (reference sequence). In nucleotides, the CDR3 is TGTGCCAGCAGTTTATACGTCACCGTTAGCAATCAGCCCCAGCATTTT. It specifies CASSLYVTVSNQPQHF.

The V and J genes are TRBV30 and TRBJ2-5; D may be TRBD1 or TRBD2 (5 bases each). V was clipped by 4 bases and J by 8 bases, with 14 bases between them. The germline CDR1 and CDR2 sequences are GTSNPN and SVGIG (reference sequence). The CDR3 runs to 12 residues. Here the CDR3 DNA reads TGTGCCTGGACCGGGACCGCGGGCACCCAGTACTTC. This translates into CAWTGTAGTQYF.

This clonotype was found a few times. The J gene is TRBJ1-1, the V gene TRBV19; D is unclear. Germline lookup yields CDR1 LNHDA and CDR2 SQIVND (reference sequence). Trimming cost V 4 bases and J 0 bases, with 6 bases left between them. The CDR3 is 13 residues long. The CDR3 loop reads CASSKQMNTEAFF. CDR3 bases: TGTGCCAGTAGTAAACAGATGAACACTGAAGCTTTCTTT.

This rearrangement joins TRBV6-1 to TRBJ2-7, with 10 positions matching TRBD2. The CDR3 contains 15 residues. Looked up from germline, CDR1 is MNHNS and CDR2 is SASEGT. V gave up 0 bases and J gave up 5 bases; unmatched junction bases: 4. Written as DNA, the CDR3 is TGTGCCAGCAGTGAAGCGTCTAGCGGGAGCGACGAGCAGTACTTC. This sequence encodes CASSEASSGSDEQYF.

This clonotype was recorded at least ten times. The genes are TRBV28 and TRBJ2-3; maybe TRBD2 (7 bases). V lost 3 bases, J lost 2 bases, and 15 bases lay in between. The CDR3 is 16 residues long. The germline gives CDR1 MDHEN, CDR2 SYDVKM. The CDR3 DNA is TGTGCCAGCAGTTTTTGGGGGGGGGGCACCACAGATACGCAGTATTTT. Translation: CASSFWGGGTTDTQYF.

The chain joins TRBV11-1 to TRBJ1-3; D not resolved. This CDR3 has 15 residues. The V end was cut by 3 bases, the J end by 0 bases, with 9 bases between. Germline values: CDR1 SGHAT, CDR2 FQDESV (reference sequence). CDR3 in DNA: TGTGCCAGCAGCTTTAACCGGGACTCTGGAAACACCATATATTTT. Translation: CASSFNRDSGNTIYF. The full variable domain, with the rest looked up from reference TRBV11-1 and TRBJ1-3, is EAEVAQSPRYKITEKSQAVAFWCDPISGHATLYWYRQILGQGPELLVQFQDESVVDDSQLPKDRFSAERLKGVDSTLKIQPAELGDSAMYLCASSFNRDSGNTIYFGEGSWLTVV.

This clonotype came up many times. The chain links TRBV6-1 to TRBJ2-7, with TRBD1 matching over 8 bases. This CDR3 comprises 15 residues. Looked up from germline, CDR1 is MNHNS and CDR2 is SASEGT. V was pared by 2 bases and J by 4 bases, with 7 bases of the junction left unmatched. The CDR3 region has the DNA TGTGCCAGCAGTGAACGCTGGCAGGGGGCTTACGAGCAGTACTTC. It is translated as CASSERWQGAYEQYF.

In its sample, this clonotype was seen many times. The chain employs TRBV7-2 and TRBJ1-6, with D maybe TRBD1 (5 bases). This CDR3 has 13 residues. With 5 bases removed from V and 11 bases from J, the gap between germline ends came to 13 bases. CDR1 and CDR2 from the germline V gene are SGHTA and FQGNSA. In DNA, the CDR3 is TGTGCCAGCAGCCTGACAGTGGCTCCACCCCTCCACTTT. Translating it yields CASSLTVAPPLHF.

CDR3: CASSPEGQTNYGYTF. DNA for the CDR3: TGCGCCAGCAGCCCAGAGGGACAGACTAACTATGGCTACACCTTC. The chain has TRBV4-1 and TRBJ1-2; TRBD1 matches 7 bases. V lost 4 bases and J lost 0; bases outside the gene matches: 5. CDR1 and CDR2 from the germline V gene are MGHRA and YSYEKL. The CDR3 loop spans 15 amino acids.

This clonotype was recorded at least ten times. V usage is TRBV28 and J usage is TRBJ1-2; D gene ambiguous. Trimming removed 2 bases from V and 2 bases from J, with 9 bases in between. The CDR3 length is 14 residues. The germline V gene has CDR1 MDHEN and CDR2 SYDVKM. This CDR3 reads CASSLPELNYGYTF. The CDR3 DNA reads as TGTGCCAGCAGTTTACCGGAACTGAACTATGGCTACACCTTC.

There are a few counts of this clonotype. The chain carries TRBV14 and TRBJ1-1; no clear D. Looked up from germline, CDR1 is SGHDN and CDR2 is FVKESK. The CDR3 is made up of 14 amino acids. Trimming shortened V by 2 bases and J by 8 bases, and 15 bases separated the two germline ends. Here the CDR3 reads CASSQRMDGVEAFF. For the CDR3, the DNA is TGTGCCAGCAGCCAACGAATGGACGGCGTGGAAGCTTTCTTT.

A few counts support this clonotype. The genes are TRBV7-3 and TRBJ2-6; D is undetermined. The V gene lost 4 bases and the J gene lost 2 bases, with 9 bases spanning the gap. The CDR3 contains 15 residues. Germline V gene data show CDR1 as SGHTA and CDR2 as FQGTGA. CDR3 protein: CASSSTSAGANVLTF. The DNA for the CDR3 is TGTGCCAGCAGCTCCACGTCGGCTGGGGCCAACGTCCTGACTTTC. The full variable domain, rest sourced from reference TRBV7-3 and TRBJ2-6, is GAGVSQTPSNKVTEKGKYVELRCDPISGHTALYWYRQSLGQGPEFLIYFQGTGAADDSGLPNDRFFAVRPEGSVSTLKIQRTERGDSAVYLCASSSTSAGANVLTFGAGSRLTVL.

This clonotype appeared many times. The chain has TRBV20-1 and TRBJ2-5, with D perhaps matching TRBD1 (5 bases). The V and J ends lost 5 bases and 5 bases respectively, with 9 bases between them. Germline lookup yields CDR1 DFQATT and CDR2 SNEGSKA (reference sequence). The CDR3 totals 11 residues. The CDR3 DNA reads as TGCAGTGCTTGGACATCCGAGACCCAGTACTTC. The encoded protein is CSAWTSETQYF.

At least ten counts were recorded for this clonotype. The chain uses TRBV30 and TRBJ1-1, with a tentative D call TRBD1 (5 bases). The V gene lost 3 bases and the J gene lost 4 bases, with 15 bases spanning the gap. Germline CDR1 reads GTSNPN; CDR2 reads SVGIG (reference sequence). This CDR3 spans 14 amino acids. The DNA of the CDR3 is TGTGCCTGGAGACCCCCTGGACACTTCACTGAAGCTTTCTTT. Amino acids: CAWRPPGHFTEAFF. Supplemented by reference TRBV30 and TRBJ1-1, the full variable domain reads SQTIHQWPATLVQPVGSPLSLECTVEGTSNPNLYWYRQAAGRGLQLLFYSVGIGQISSEVPQNLSASRPQDRQFILSSKKLLLSDSGFYLCAWRPPGHFTEAFFGQGTRLTVV.

Ten or more counts support this clonotype. This chain uses TRBV6-1 with TRBJ1-2; D ambiguous. V lost 3 bases and J lost 5, with 10 bases in between. CDR3 length: 13 residues. Germline assignment: CDR1 MNHNS and CDR2 SASEGT. The CDR3 nucleotides are TGTGCCAGCAGTGACAATTCGTTTTATGGCTACACCTTC. Its protein is CASSDNSFYGYTF.

Ten or more counts support this clonotype. The chain joins TRBV30 to TRBJ1-4; D is perhaps TRBD1 (5 bases). Germline CDR1 GTSNPN, CDR2 SVGIG (reference sequence). Trimming took off 2 bases at V and 7 bases at J, with 17 bases between the two ends. The CDR3 is made up of 15 amino acids. The CDR3 coding sequence is TGTGCCTGGAGTCTCAACGGGGCGAACGCTGAAAAACTGTTTTTT. Amino acid sequence: CAWSLNGANAEKLFF.